Listed below are T cell receptor beta chains from one sample, sequenced in a study of T cell responses to AZD1222 COVID-19 vaccine. Only in-frame clones appear in the TCRdb table, and some are missing; sequencing was by immunoSEQ multiplex PCR. This table has tens of thousands of clones, under 90% appearing once. Specimen: peripheral blood, collected 28 days after the second AZD1222 dose. The receptors were gathered from an adult who received the AZD1222 COVID-19 vaccine. Both conserved end residues are part of each CDR3. D genes are given only for firm matches. Where a row states a size, it is once, few, many or the class of an expanded clone; other rows omit it.

d_call	v_call	clone_size	j_call	cdr3_aa	cdr3_nt
.	TRBV27	.	TRBJ2-2	CASGRGTDTGELFF	TGTGCCAGCGGCAGGGGAACGGACACCGGGGAGCTGTTTTTT
.	TRBV29-1	.	TRBJ2-1	CSVEDAGARNEQFF	TGCAGCGTTGAGGACGCGGGGGCGAGGAATGAGCAGTTCTTC
.	TRBV6-6	.	TRBJ1-1	CASSNTGRGNTEAFF	TGTGCCAGCAGCAATACAGGGAGAGGGAACACTGAAGCTTTCTTT
TRBD1	TRBV7-9	once	TRBJ1-1	CASSQGGQKAFF	TGTGCCAGCAGCCAGGGGGGGCAGAAAGCTTTCTTT
.	TRBV3-1/TRBV3-2	once	TRBJ2-1	CASSQDSGGIYNEQFF	TGTGCCAGCAGCCAAGATTCCGGGGGTATTTACAATGAGCAGTTCTTC
.	TRBV19	.	TRBJ2-5	CASSRSGYQETQYF	TGTGCCAGTTCCCGTTCCGGGTACCAAGAGACCCAGTACTTC
.	TRBV5-6	few	TRBJ2-7	CASCLGASYDEQYF	TGTGCCAGTTGTTTAGGGGCCTCCTACGACGAGCAGTACTTC
TRBD2	TRBV5-1	.	TRBJ2-3	CASSLGLAGGSLTDTQYF	TGCGCCAGCAGCTTGGGGCTAGCGGGGGGATCCCTCACAGATACGCAGTATTTT
.	TRBV9	.	TRBJ2-1	CASSASSGGNLYNEQFF	TGTGCCAGCAGCGCTAGCTCAGGGGGGAATCTATACAATGAGCAGTTCTTC
TRBD1	TRBV19	.	TRBJ1-2	CATKKGDRAILSGYTF	TGTGCCACTAAAAAGGGGGACAGGGCTATTTTGTCGGGCTACACCTTC
TRBD2	TRBV2	.	TRBJ2-3	CASKLAGSTDTQYF	TGTGCCAGCAAACTAGCGGGTTCCACAGATACGCAGTATTTT
TRBD2	TRBV10-3	.	TRBJ2-1	CAISGTSVHNEQFF	TGTGCCATCAGCGGGACTAGTGTACACAATGAGCAGTTCTTC
TRBD2	TRBV24-1	.	TRBJ2-5	CATSDLNGGAQYF	TGTGCCACCAGTGATTTGAACGGGGGGGCCCAGTACTTC
TRBD2	TRBV2	.	TRBJ2-5	CASRSRGGATQYF	TGTGCCAGCAGGTCCCGGGGGGGCGCGACCCAGTACTTC
.	TRBV3-1/TRBV3-2	few	TRBJ1-2	CASSQEGWRGYTF	TGTGCCAGCAGCCAAGAGGGGTGGCGTGGCTACACCTTC
.	TRBV9	.	TRBJ2-5	CASSVEPTIETQYF	TGTGCCAGCAGCGTAGAACCGACAATAGAGACCCAGTACTTC
.	TRBV9	.	TRBJ1-2	CASSGSDTLYGYTF	TGTGCCAGCAGCGGCTCCGACACCCTCTATGGCTACACCTTC
.	TRBV30	.	TRBJ2-3	CAFTGTDTQYF	TGTGCCTTCACGGGCACAGATACGCAGTATTTT
.	TRBV25-1	.	TRBJ1-6	CASSRGGAPYNSPLHF	TGTGCCAGCAGTAGGGGGGGGGCCCCCTATAATTCACCCCTCCACTTT
TRBD1	TRBV18	few	TRBJ2-5	CASFGTDQETQYF	TGTGCCAGCTTTGGGACAGACCAAGAGACCCAGTACTTC
.	TRBV11-2	.	TRBJ2-7	CASSLRTNYYEQYF	TGTGCCAGCAGCTTGCGGACTAACTACTACGAGCAGTACTTC
TRBD1	TRBV28	.	TRBJ1-2	CATRGQGVDYGYTF	TGTGCCACCAGGGGACAGGGGGTGGACTATGGCTACACCTTC
.	TRBV18	.	TRBJ1-2	CASSPLKDGYTF	TGTGCCAGCTCACCCCTAAAGGATGGCTACACCTTC
TRBD1	TRBV18	.	TRBJ1-6	CASSPGQGRNSPLHF	TGTGCCAGCTCACCGGGACAGGGGAGGAACTCACCCCTCCACTTT
.	TRBV6-4	.	TRBJ1-4	CASSDSPLRGWTEKLFF	TGTGCCAGCAGTGACTCACCCCTCAGGGGTTGGACTGAAAAACTGTTTTTT
.	TRBV28	.	TRBJ2-7	CASSLNPKEGVRAYEQYF	TGTGCCAGCAGTTTGAACCCAAAAGAGGGGGTAAGGGCCTACGAGCAGTACTTC
.	TRBV6-4	.	TRBJ2-1	CASSDGTSNEQFF	TGTGCCAGCAGTGACGGGACAAGCAATGAGCAGTTCTTC
TRBD1	TRBV6-2/TRBV6-3	.	TRBJ2-7	CASSYPDRGRALRTYEQYF	TGTGCCAGCAGTTACCCAGACAGGGGGAGAGCGCTCAGGACCTACGAGCAGTACTTC
.	TRBV4-1	once	TRBJ1-6	CASSQPPGTDPYNSPLHF	TGCGCCAGCAGCCAACCTCCCGGGACGGACCCCTATAATTCACCCCTCCACTTT
.	TRBV20-1	.	TRBJ2-7	CSASTGDYAYEQYF	TGCAGTGCTAGTACGGGGGATTACGCCTACGAGCAGTACTTC
.	TRBV27	.	TRBJ2-3	CASSLMSGGTQYF	TGTGCCAGCAGTTTAATGTCCGGCGGTACGCAGTATTTT
.	TRBV12-3/TRBV12-4	.	TRBJ1-5	CATGRTSNQPQHF	TGTGCCACTGGACGGACAAGCAATCAGCCCCAGCATTTT
.	TRBV19	.	TRBJ1-1	CASSPTGRVTTSTEAFF	TGTGCCAGTAGTCCCACAGGGAGAGTTACAACGTCCACTGAAGCTTTCTTT
.	TRBV6-5	.	TRBJ1-1	CASRRARGQNTEAFF	TGTGCCAGCAGACGGGCCAGGGGCCAGAACACTGAAGCTTTCTTT
.	TRBV9	.	TRBJ1-1	CASSPMGSMNTEAFF	TGTGCCAGCAGCCCGATGGGGAGTATGAACACTGAAGCTTTCTTT
.	TRBV7-2	.	TRBJ2-5	CASSPARETQYF	TGTGCCAGCAGCCCGGCGCGGGAGACCCAGTACTTC
.	TRBV6-5	once	TRBJ1-2	CASIPPQDRYGYTF	TGTGCCAGCATTCCTCCTCAGGACCGCTATGGCTACACCTTC
TRBD1	TRBV5-4	.	TRBJ2-7	CASSLGPGQGAGNEQYF	TGTGCCAGCAGCTTGGGGCCGGGACAGGGGGCGGGAAACGAGCAGTACTTC
TRBD1	TRBV3-1/TRBV3-2	.	TRBJ1-1	CASSQPGQGITEAFF	TGTGCCAGCAGCCAACCGGGACAGGGGATCACTGAAGCTTTCTTT
.	TRBV4-3	.	TRBJ2-3	CASSQTIRTDTQYF	TGCGCCAGCAGCCAAACGATACGCACAGATACGCAGTATTTT
.	TRBV12-5	few	TRBJ2-2	CASGLRGTGELFF	TGTGCTAGTGGCCTACGGGGTACCGGGGAGCTGTTTTTT
.	TRBV20-1	.	TRBJ2-2	CSASKRVGTGELFF	TGCAGTGCCAGTAAACGGGTCGGCACCGGGGAGCTGTTTTTT
TRBD2	TRBV14	.	TRBJ2-7	CASSRPGTSGESYEQYF	TGTGCCAGCAGCCGACCCGGGACTAGCGGGGAATCCTACGAGCAGTACTTC
TRBD2	TRBV6-4	.	TRBJ2-3	CASSATSGGQDTQYF	TGTGCCAGCAGCGCAACTAGCGGGGGGCAAGATACGCAGTATTTT
TRBD2	TRBV3-1/TRBV3-2	.	TRBJ2-7	CASSQDLLAGGEQYF	TGTGCCAGCAGCCAAGACCTGCTAGCGGGCGGCGAGCAGTACTTC
.	TRBV7-9	few	TRBJ1-5	CASSPSGAGRDPPQHF	TGTGCCAGCAGCCCCTCGGGCGCAGGGCGCGACCCGCCCCAGCATTTT
.	TRBV7-9	medium-sized	TRBJ1-2	CASSHLAEDLYGYTF	TGTGCCAGCAGCCACCTGGCGGAGGACCTATATGGCTACACCTTC
TRBD1	TRBV28	.	TRBJ1-4	CASSPDRGWTNEKLFF	TGTGCCAGCAGTCCTGACAGGGGGTGGACTAATGAAAAACTGTTTTTT
.	TRBV18	large	TRBJ1-6	CASSRDFSPLHF	TGTGCCAGCTCCCGGGACTTTTCACCCCTCCACTTT
.	TRBV7-2	.	TRBJ2-1	CASSSEDRRGHEQFF	TGTGCCAGCAGCTCCGAGGACAGGAGGGGCCATGAGCAGTTCTTC
.	TRBV9	.	TRBJ1-6	CASSSPGGRNSPLHF	TGTGCCAGCAGCTCCCCCGGGGGGCGTAATTCACCCCTCCACTTT
TRBD1	TRBV27	once	TRBJ1-5	CASSGTGGNQPQHF	TGTGCCAGCAGTGGGACAGGGGGGAATCAGCCCCAGCATTTT
TRBD1	TRBV6-2/TRBV6-3	.	TRBJ2-1	CASSTDRALHYNEQFF	TGTGCCAGCAGTACGGACAGGGCCTTGCACTACAATGAGCAGTTCTTC